These 19 T cell receptor beta chains share one sample of origin, sequenced in a study of blood T cell repertoires in COVID-19. The method was immunoSEQ multiplex PCR; TCRdb's version includes in-frame clones alone and lacks a portion of them. The table has 160,000 or so clones, 81% seen once; the top ten hold about 11%. The source material was peripheral blood. Receptors originate from a man aged 55 to 70 with active or convalescent COVID-19.

This clone was found a few times. The chain uses TRBV5-6 and TRBJ1-6; D not certain. CDR3 size: 12 residues. V dropped 7 bases and J dropped 1 base, with 3 bases sitting between them. Germline CDR1 reads SGHDT; CDR2 reads YYEEEE. The CDR3 nucleotides are TGTGCCAGCGCGTCCTATAATTCACCCCTCCACTTT. It codes for CASASYNSPLHF. Variable domain in full (rest from reference TRBV5-6 and TRBJ1-6): DAGVTQSPTHLIKTRGQQVTLRCSPKSGHDTVSWYQQALGQGPQFIFQYYEEEERQRGNFPDRFSGHQFPNYSSELNVNALLLGDSALYLCASASYNSPLHFGNGTRLTVT.

This chain connects TRBV6-5 to TRBJ2-7; D remains ambiguous. Looked up from germline, CDR1 is MNHEY and CDR2 is SVGAGI. There are 12 residues in the CDR3. Trimming cost V 4 bases and J 7 bases, with 11 bases left between them. This CDR3 is CASSSITREQYF. As DNA, the CDR3 is TGTGCCAGCAGTTCTATCACGCGGGAGCAGTACTTC.

The count of this clone is one. V and J are TRBV6-5 and TRBJ1-5, with a tentative D call TRBD1 (6 bases). Germline V CDR1 and CDR2: MNHEY, SVGAGI. The V end lost 6 bases, the J end lost 11 bases, and 17 bases lay between the germline ends. This CDR3 region has 13 residues. CDR3 bases: TGTGCCAGCAGACAGGACGGGCAGGGGTCCCAGCATTTT. Amino acids: CASRQDGQGSQHF.

This clone was detected only a few times. The gene calls are TRBV29-1 and TRBJ1-1; D remains ambiguous. This CDR3 is built from 10 residues. V was cut by 4 bases and J by 9 bases, with 9 bases left in between. Per germline, CDR1 SQVTM and CDR2 ANQGSEA. CDR3 in DNA: TGCAGCGTTGCCCGGGAGAAAGCTTTCTTT. Its translation is CSVAREKAFF.

This chain uses TRBV9 with TRBJ1-1, with D possibly being TRBD1 (5 bases). The germline gives CDR1 SGDLS, CDR2 YYNGEE. V lost 4 bases to trimming and J lost 1 base, with 17 bases between them. The length of the CDR3 is 16 residues. The CDR3 reads CASSLSAGLKNTEAFF. The CDR3 coding sequence is TGTGCCAGCAGCCTCTCGGCGGGGCTAAAGAACACTGAAGCTTTCTTT.

This chain uses TRBV6-6 with TRBJ1-1, with 8 bases that match TRBD1. V lost 6 bases to trimming and J lost 1 base; unmatched junction nucleotides: 7. The CDR3 runs to 15 residues. CDR1 is MNHNY and CDR2 is SVGAGI in the germline V gene (reference sequence). The CDR3 bases are TGTGCCAGCAGCCAGGGACAGGTTAGGAACACTGAAGCTTTCTTT. It is translated as CASSQGQVRNTEAFF.

The genes are TRBV11-3 and TRBJ2-5; no reliable D call. CDR1 and CDR2 (germline): SGHNT, YENEEA. V lost 6 bases, J lost 3 bases, and 5 bases lay in between. The CDR3 sequence is 11 residues long. CDR3 sequence reads: CASRREETQYF. The CDR3 DNA follows: TGTGCCAGCAGGCGAGAAGAGACCCAGTACTTC. Using reference TRBV11-3 and TRBJ2-5 for the parts outside the CDR3, the full variable domain is EAGVVQSPRYKIIEKKQPVAFWCNPISGHNTLYWYLQNLGQGPELLIRYENEEAVDDSQLPKDRFSAERLKGVDSTLKIQPAELGDSAVYLCASRREETQYFGPGTRLLVL.

Ten or more counts support this clone. The CDR3 sequence: CASSAYMSSYEQYF. Written as DNA, the CDR3 is TGCGCCAGCAGCGCTTATATGAGTTCCTACGAGCAGTACTTC. The V gene is TRBV5-1, the J gene TRBJ2-7, with D uncertain. The germline CDR1 and CDR2 sequences are SGHRS and YFSETQ. Trimming removed 4 bases from V and 1 base from J, with 12 bases in between. There are 14 residues in the CDR3.

This chain links TRBV2 with TRBJ2-7; TRBD2 matches at 11 bases. The trim removed 9 bases at V and 6 bases at J, leaving 10 bases unmatched. The CDR3 spans 14 residues. Germline V CDR1 and CDR2: SNHLY, FYNNEI. The CDR3 DNA sequence: TGTGCCAGAGCCCGACTAGCGGGGACCGGCGAGCAGTACTTC. Its translation: CARARLAGTGEQYF.

The CDR3 loop is CASSFSTNYGYTF. CDR3 bases: TGTGCCAGCAGTTTTAGCACAAACTATGGCTACACCTTC. The chain employs TRBV27 and TRBJ1-2, with D unresolved. Trimming removed 3 bases at V and 2 bases at J, with 7 bases between. The CDR3 spans 13 residues. The V gene's germline CDR1 is MNHEY and CDR2 SMNVEV (reference sequence).

J is TRBJ2-7 and V is TRBV10-3; TRBD1 matches 9 bases. This CDR3 has 15 residues. The V segment lost 5 bases and the J segment 3 bases; nucleotides outside the gene matches: 8. The germline V gene has CDR1 ENHRY and CDR2 SYGVKD. In DNA form, the CDR3 reads TGTGCCATCAGTCCAGTCCGGACAGGGGACTACGAGCAGTACTTC. Encoded protein: CAISPVRTGDYEQYF.

This chain uses TRBV2 with TRBJ1-2; tentative D call: TRBD1 (6 bases). The CDR3 runs to 14 residues. Germline-derived CDR1 and CDR2 are SNHLY and FYNNEI. The V gene lost 4 bases and the J gene lost 4 bases, with 13 bases spanning the gap. The CDR3 DNA follows: TGTGCCAGCAGTGCCCCACAGGGTGCCTATGGCTACACCTTC. It specifies CASSAPQGAYGYTF.

The rearrangement joins TRBV6-1 to TRBJ1-6, with D possibly TRBD1 on 5 matching bases. The germline V gene has CDR1 MNHNS and CDR2 SASEGT. V was clipped by 1 base and J by 4 bases, with 8 bases between them. The length of the CDR3 is 15 residues. CDR3 amino acids: CASSEGQGYNSPLHF. CDR3 sequence (DNA): TGTGCCAGCAGTGAAGGTCAGGGATATAATTCACCCCTCCACTTT.

The chain links TRBV6-4 to TRBJ2-1; 14 nucleotides line up with TRBD2. Per the germline V gene, CDR1 is MRHNA and CDR2 is SNTAGT. CDR3 size: 17 residues. Trimming at V came to 5 bases and at J to 7 bases, leaving 10 bases not matched to a gene. The CDR3 region is CASSLSGTSGSKNEQFF. The CDR3 DNA reads as TGTGCCAGCAGTCTCAGTGGGACTAGCGGGAGTAAGAATGAGCAGTTCTTC.

Only one count was recorded for this clone. This rearrangement joins TRBV4-2 to TRBJ1-1; the match to TRBD1 covers 7 bases. V was pared by 1 base and J by 2 bases, with 7 bases of the junction left unmatched. This CDR3 contains 16 residues. CDR1 and CDR2 from the germline V gene are LGHNA and YNFKEQ. The CDR3 DNA sequence: TGTGCCAGCAGCCAAGGGGCAGGGGGTCGAAACACTGAAGCTTTCTTT. As protein: CASSQGAGGRNTEAFF.

The chain has TRBV12-3 or TRBV12-4 and TRBJ1-2, with 9 bases matching TRBD1. With 6 bases clipped from V and 6 bases from J, the junction kept 5 bases outside the gene matches. The CDR3 has 13 residues. CDR3 coding DNA: TGTGCCAGCAGACGGACAGGGGAGGATGGCTACACCTTC. Encoded protein: CASRRTGEDGYTF.

The chain employs TRBV28 and TRBJ1-6, with 8 bases aligning to TRBD1. Trimming cost V 6 bases and J 3 bases; bases outside gene matches: 10. The CDR3 extends over 17 amino acids. CDR1 and CDR2 from the germline V gene are MDHEN and SYDVKM. The CDR3 here is CASSNGQGVIYNSPLHF. DNA for the CDR3: TGTGCCAGCAGCAACGGACAGGGCGTAATCTATAATTCACCCCTCCACTTT.

The chain combines TRBV6-1 with TRBJ2-7, with TRBD2 matching 10 bases. Germline V lookup: CDR1 MNHNS, CDR2 SASEGT. The CDR3 length is 17 residues. J gave up 2 bases and V 3 bases, and 10 bases lay outside the gene matches. CDR3 coding DNA: TGTGCCAGCAGTGAGCGCCTAGCGGGAGCTCTACCCTACGAGCAGTACTTC. This gives the protein CASSERLAGALPYEQYF.

This clone is a singleton in its sample. The chain uses TRBV19 and TRBJ2-7, with 9 positions matching TRBD1. Germline CDR1 reads LNHDA; CDR2 reads SQIVND (reference sequence). Trimming at V came to 6 bases and at J to 3 bases, leaving 6 bases not matched to a gene. This CDR3 has 14 amino acids. CDR3 DNA sequence: TGTGCCAGTAGCACAGGGGGCGGAAGCTACGAGCAGTACTTC. It yields the protein CASSTGGGSYEQYF.